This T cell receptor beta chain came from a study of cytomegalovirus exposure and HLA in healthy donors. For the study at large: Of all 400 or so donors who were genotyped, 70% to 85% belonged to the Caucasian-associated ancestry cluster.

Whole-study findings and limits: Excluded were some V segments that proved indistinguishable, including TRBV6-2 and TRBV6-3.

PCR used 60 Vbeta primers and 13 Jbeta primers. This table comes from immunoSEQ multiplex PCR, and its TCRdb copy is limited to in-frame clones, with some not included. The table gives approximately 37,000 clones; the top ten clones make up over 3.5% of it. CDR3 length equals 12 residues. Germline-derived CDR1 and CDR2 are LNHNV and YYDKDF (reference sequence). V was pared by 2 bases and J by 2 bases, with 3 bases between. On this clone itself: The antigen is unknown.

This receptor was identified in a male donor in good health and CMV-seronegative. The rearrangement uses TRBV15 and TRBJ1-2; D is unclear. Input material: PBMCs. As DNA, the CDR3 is TGTGCCACCAGCAGACCAAACTATGGCTACACCTTC. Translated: CATSRPNYGYTF.